The rows below give T cell receptor beta chains drawn from one sample of a study of memory CD4+ T cells and cytomegalovirus serostatus. The data were produced by immunoSEQ multiplex PCR, yet TCRdb's version contains in-frame clones alone and is incomplete. Found here are about 50,000 clones, over 75% of them singletons; the top ten hold about 0.6%. The sample consisted of memory CD4+ T cells from blood. Every receptor here comes from an adult in good health and CMV-seronegative. Each CDR3 is given with its conserved first and last residue. D genes are given only for firm matches.

d_call j_call v_call cdr3_aa
TRBD1 TRBJ2-1 TRBV29-1 CSARPRTGWNEQFF
TRBD1 TRBJ1-5 TRBV5-5 CASSLVLRTGGQPQHF
. TRBJ2-5 TRBV9 CASSTAGNRETQYF
TRBD2 TRBJ2-1 TRBV4-3 CASSQVRRGVVQFF
TRBD1 TRBJ1-6 TRBV7-8 CASSSDRAYNSPLHF
TRBD1 TRBJ2-7 TRBV6-5 CASSGQVPSYEQYF
. TRBJ1-1 TRBV20-1 CSAPGSEAFF
TRBD1 TRBJ2-7 TRBV6-5 CASRTGTGNSYEQYF
. TRBJ1-6 TRBV27 CASSLSGVDNSPLHF
. TRBJ1-1 TRBV29-1 CSVEGGRGGNTEAFF
. TRBJ1-2 TRBV19 CASKRLSDRYRGYTF
. TRBJ1-2 TRBV6-5 CASSYLLGHNYGYTF
TRBD1 TRBJ1-4 TRBV5-6 CASSLDAGGSEKLFF
. TRBJ1-2 TRBV6-5 CASSYGGGANYGYTF
TRBD1 TRBJ1-5 TRBV4-1 CASSQEGPGQGHQPQHF
TRBD2 TRBJ2-7 TRBV29-1 CSVGEGTKQYF
. TRBJ1-2 TRBV6-6 CATQRSPYGYTF
. TRBJ1-1 TRBV6-4 CASSEQINTEAFF
. TRBJ1-6 TRBV5-1 CASSLDPVNSPLHF
. TRBJ2-1 TRBV19 CASTARDMTNGEQFF